This TCR beta chain was observed in a study of cytomegalovirus exposure and HLA in healthy donors. Study-wide results and limits: In a later analysis, compared with equally common non-associated chains, HLA-associated beta chains were more expanded.

Unrecorded immune exposures were likely, despite nominal health at sampling. As concerns this clone: The antigen remains unidentified.

CDR1 LGHNA and CDR2 YSLEER come from the germline V gene. This CDR3 region has 14 residues. V lost 4 bases, J lost 4 bases, and 10 bases lay in between. Amplification used 60 Vbeta primers and 13 Jbeta primers. Authors' analysis steps: Later reanalysis found 80 million or so unique TCR beta chains, around 9.9 million of them shared. Here immunoSEQ multiplex PCR was the method, and the copy in TCRdb shows in-frame clones only, minus some. The V and J calls and clone size come from that table; D and trimming were worked out from the DNA. Altogether under 150,000 clones are present, roughly 79% being singletons, with the ten largest covering approximately 1.8%.

V gene TRBV4-3 combines with J gene TRBJ1-4, with D perhaps matching TRBD1 (5 bases). This TCR was recovered from a woman in her 50s in good health and CMV-seronegative. Sequenced sample: PBMCs. CDR3 sequence reads: CASSRQSYNEKLFF. The CDR3 region has the DNA TGCGCCAGCAGCCGACAGAGCTATAATGAAAAACTGTTTTTT.